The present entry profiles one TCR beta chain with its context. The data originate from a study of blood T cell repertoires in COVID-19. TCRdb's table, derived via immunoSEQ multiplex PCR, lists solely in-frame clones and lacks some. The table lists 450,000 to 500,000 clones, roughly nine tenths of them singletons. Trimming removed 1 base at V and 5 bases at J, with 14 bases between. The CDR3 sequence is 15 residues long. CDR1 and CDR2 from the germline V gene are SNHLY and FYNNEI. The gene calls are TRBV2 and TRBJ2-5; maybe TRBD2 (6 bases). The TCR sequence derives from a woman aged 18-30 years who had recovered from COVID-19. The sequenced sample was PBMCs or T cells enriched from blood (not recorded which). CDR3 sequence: CASSEGMEGWETQYF. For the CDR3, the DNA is TGTGCCAGCAGTGAAGGAATGGAGGGATGGGAGACCCAGTACTTC. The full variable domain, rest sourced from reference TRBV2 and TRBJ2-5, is EPEVTQTPSHQVTQMGQEVILRCVPISNHLYFYWYRQILGQKVEFLVSFYNNEISEKSEIFDDQFSVERPDGSNFTLKIRSTKLEDSAMYFCASSEGMEGWETQYFGPGTRLLVL.